The subject of this entry is one T cell receptor (beta chain). Its antigen is undetermined. V gave up 10 bases and J gave up 7 bases; unmatched junction bases: 8. CDR3 size: 12 residues. Germline CDR1 and CDR2: SGDLS and YYNGEE. Clones were sequenced by immunoSEQ multiplex PCR, and TCRdb holds only the in-frame ones, with some missing. The sample yields over 60,000 clones, around 87% seen once. The source of the sample is a study of OX40 agonist ivuxolimab in advanced cancers. Overall study context: In three patients, partial responses were observed, one with hepatocellular carcinoma and two with cutaneous melanoma.

Study-wide points: Clonal expansion in partial responders at 0.1-3.0 mg/kg ranked among the lowest.

The rearrangement links TRBV9 to TRBJ2-1, with TRBD1 matching over 7 bases. The starting material was CD4+ or CD8+ T cells sorted from blood, obtained in a trial of the OX40 agonist ivuxolimab. The receptor's source is an adult with an advanced solid tumor such as melanoma, head and neck, liver or kidney cancer. The CDR3 reads CAPRGTDNEQFF. As DNA, the CDR3 is TGTGCCCCGAGAGGGACAGATAATGAGCAGTTCTTC.